This T cell receptor beta chain was recovered during a study of tumor and adjacent non-tumor tissue in lung cancer (dated by TCRdb to the late 2010s). Notes on the research overall: By cancer type, the cohort comprised 11 to 12 adenocarcinoma patients, 2 squamous cell carcinoma patients and 1 small cell lung cancer patient. For each patient, one tumor sample and one normal lung sample were taken, giving a few dozen paired specimens that underwent TCRbeta CDR3 sequencing. The approximately 15 patients were aged roughly 30 to 80 years, included 10 men and 5 women, and had TNM stage I to III disease. Sequencing produced some 130,000,000 productive TCRbeta reads in total, an average of approximately 4 million reads per sample. The study compared bulk TCRbeta repertoires from lung tumor tissue and matched distant non-tumor lung tissue of approximately 15 lung cancer patients.

The library came from multiplex PCR. Sequencing relied on an Illumina HiSeq 2500. TCRbeta libraries were built by three rounds of nested PCR using primers (Table S4), following protocols modified from ARM-PCR. Before sequencing, PCR products of 200-500 bp were cut from the gel and purified using the QIAquick gel extraction kit. As for how the authors treated the data: Reads were cleaned using Trimmomatic, were merged into complete CDR3 sequences using FLASH, and were assigned to V(D)J germline segments using MiTCR. VDJtools was used to compute clonal diversity as the inverse Simpson's index. Productive reads were defined as in-frame sequences without a premature stop codon. TCRdb reran the public reads through fastp at Q25 and MiXCR, keeping productive beta chains. One record per CDR3 amino acid sequence lists the most common genes and DNA. TCRdb, rather than the study authors, made the V and J calls. This sample comprises 70,000 or so distinct CDR3 sequences, 55% to 70% of them detected only once. 20% of the sample is in the top ten clones.

The CDR3, cysteine through phenylalanine, is 14 amino acids long. Of the read, only the CDR3 DNA is kept; its 42 bases are in frame from base 1. Taken from the germline V gene, the CDR1 and CDR2 loops are MNHEY and SVGEGT. With respect to this clonotype: Its binding antigen is unknown. Compared with germline, one end of the junction differs, possibly owing to a read error.

RNA was extracted from bulk unsorted tissue and checked for quality with a NanoDrop ND-1000 and an Agilent 2100. All donors had newly diagnosed lung cancer, had not received prior chemotherapy, and were admitted for thoracic surgery in China between August and November 2014. The study excluded patients who had received radiotherapy or chemotherapy before or who had another cancer at the same time. Pieces of surgical tissue measuring roughly 1-2.1 cm3 were kept in RNAlater solution and held at -80 degrees C until needed. The study at large found these results: Peripheral blood was not sequenced, so blood TCRbeta repertoires were not examined in the lung cancer patients of the study. Tumor tissue showed significantly greater TCR diversity (inverse Simpson) than normal lung tissue (approximately 400 vs 170, P = 0.0075, Mann-Whitney U test). Younger patients had significantly higher TCR diversity, and higher tumor TCR diversity was associated with shorter overall and disease-free survival. The top 100 clones made up a significantly larger cumulative share of the repertoire in normal lung than in tumor tissue. The sequencing platform is not named in the methods, and unique molecular identifiers are not mentioned. Only roughly 16 patients were included in the cohort, and the need for larger samples and more detailed clinical data was noted by the authors.

Sequenced material: lung tumor tissue. The V and J genes are TRBV6-2 or TRBV6-3 and TRBJ2-3, with an unclear D gene assignment. This receptor was identified in a man aged 45-65 years with non-small cell lung cancer. Here is the DNA: TGTGACAGCAGGAATGCACTAAACACAGATACGCAGTATTTT. This gives the protein CDSRNALNTDTQYF.